What follows describes a single T cell receptor (beta chain). Its matching antigen is unknown. This entry belongs to a study of vaccination effects on CD4 cells after COVID-19. Sequencing was performed with immunoSEQ multiplex PCR; in TCRdb, only in-frame clones are kept and a portion is missing. Altogether about 45,000 clones are present, roughly 72% being singletons, with the ten largest covering around 8.1%. Upon completion of 10 days in culture, CD4+ T cells were isolated. Trimming took 5 bases from V and 5 from J, leaving 10 bases between them. CDR1 SNHLY and CDR2 FYNNEI come from the germline V gene. This CDR3 contains 12 residues.

The clonotype originates from a human donor who had a prior SARS-CoV-2 infection. The sequencing used CD4+ T cells from PBMCs cultured without peptide, collected before COVID-19 vaccination. The chain carries TRBV2 and TRBJ2-7; D may be TRBD2 (5 bases). This CDR3 is CASSSGFNEQYF. CDR3 nucleotides: TGTGCCAGCAGTTCGGGATTCAACGAGCAGTACTTC.